The 32 T cell receptor beta chains in this list originate from one sample, sequenced in a study of CD8+ T cells in alopecia areata. RNA was extracted and reverse transcribed into cDNA as the sequencing template. TCRdb keeps only in-frame clones here, not all; method: immunoSEQ multiplex PCR. The sample carries about 180,000 clones, 63% recorded once. The sample consisted of CD4+ T cells sorted from blood, taken at week 0. The receptors were sampled from a human donor with alopecia areata.

The chain is built from TRBV5-1 and TRBJ2-1; 14 bases align to TRBD2. Germline values: CDR1 SGHRS, CDR2 YFSETQ. The J segment lost 2 bases and the V segment lost 4 bases, leaving 5 bases of the junction unmatched. The CDR3 runs 17 residues. The CDR3 DNA reads TGCGCCAGCAGCAGGACTAGCGGGGGGAGCCCCTACAATGAGCAGTTCTTC. Its translation is CASSRTSGGSPYNEQFF.

The gene calls are TRBV2 and TRBJ2-1; D call uncertain. V gave up 3 bases and J gave up 9 bases, with 9 bases separating them. The CDR3 length is 12 residues. Germline loops: CDR1 SNHLY, CDR2 FYNNEI. This CDR3 is CASSEPVPEQFF. CDR3 in DNA: TGTGCCAGCAGTGAGCCGGTGCCTGAGCAGTTCTTC.

CDR3 amino acids: CATMWAGRRETQYF. CDR3 bases: TGTGCCACCATGTGGGCGGGTCGAAGGGAGACCCAGTACTTC. The V call is TRBV15, the J call TRBJ2-5; the D gene is possibly TRBD2 (5 bases). The V gene's germline CDR1 is LNHNV and CDR2 YYDKDF (reference sequence). The CDR3 loop spans 14 amino acids. Trimming removed 7 bases from V and 5 bases from J, with 17 bases in between.

The V gene is TRBV5-1, the J gene TRBJ2-3; D is perhaps TRBD1 (5 bases). Germline lookup yields CDR1 SGHRS and CDR2 YFSETQ. V was cut by 3 bases and J by 4 bases, with 9 bases left in between. The CDR3 has 13 residues. CDR3 DNA: TGCGCCAGCAGCTCAGGGAATTCAGATACGCAGTATTTT. It specifies CASSSGNSDTQYF.

Only a few counts were recorded for this clone. This rearrangement joins TRBV6-1 to TRBJ1-1, with a possible D match to TRBD1 (5 bases). Germline lookup yields CDR1 MNHNS and CDR2 SASEGT. The ends were cut back, 5 bases at V and 7 bases at J, with 11 bases in the middle. The CDR3 sequence is 12 residues long. The CDR3 protein is CASSTGVGEAFF. CDR3 DNA sequence: TGTGCCAGCAGTACGGGGGTAGGTGAAGCTTTCTTT.

The V gene is TRBV4-3, the J gene TRBJ1-1, with TRBD1 matching 8 bases. Germline-derived CDR1 and CDR2 are LGHNA and YSLEER. V shed 3 bases, J shed 5 bases, and the junction held 5 bases outside the gene matches. This CDR3 comprises 14 residues. The CDR3, as DNA: TGCGCCAGCAGCCACCCTACAGGGGGAACTGAAGCTTTCTTT. It specifies CASSHPTGGTEAFF.

The V and J genes are TRBV29-1 and TRBJ2-7; no clear D gene. Trimming pared 2 bases from V and 7 bases from J, leaving 12 bases between. The CDR3 is 12 residues long. Germline loops: CDR1 SQVTM, CDR2 ANQGSEA. The CDR3 nucleotides read TGCAGCGTTGAAAGGAACAGTTGGGAGCAGTACTTC. Residues: CSVERNSWEQYF.

The chain carries TRBV30 and TRBJ2-3, with 8 bases that match TRBD2. Germline V gene sequence: CDR1 GTSNPN, CDR2 SVGIG (reference sequence). This CDR3 comprises 11 residues. With V trimmed by 7 bases and J by 5 bases, 2 bases remained unmatched. The CDR3 coding sequence is TGTGCCTCGGGAGGGAGAGATACGCAGTATTTT. Translation: CASGGRDTQYF.

This clone has just a few counts. The chain's CDR3 is CASSVLGTDPYGYTF. In nucleotides, the CDR3 is TGTGCCAGCAGCGTCCTTGGGACAGACCCTTATGGCTACACCTTC. The chain recombines TRBV6-6 with TRBJ1-2, with TRBD1 matching 7 bases. The germline CDR1 and CDR2 sequences are MNHNY and SVGAGI (reference sequence). The CDR3 sequence is 15 residues long. V lost 6 bases to trimming and J lost 5 bases; unmatched junction nucleotides: 12.

V usage is TRBV25-1 and J usage is TRBJ2-6; D might be TRBD1 or TRBD2, each matching 5 bases. The CDR3 is 18 residues long. V was shortened by 1 base and J by 3 bases, with 16 bases between the two germline ends. Germline V CDR1 and CDR2: MGHDK, SYGVNS. The CDR3 region has the DNA TGTGCCAGCAGTGAATCCGGGACCACTTCGGTTGGGGCCAACGTCCTGACTTTC. Translating gives CASSESGTTSVGANVLTF.

This chain uses TRBV4-2 with TRBJ2-7; D is ambiguous. There are 15 residues in the CDR3. The V end lost 0 bases, the J end lost 2 bases, and 11 bases lay between the germline ends. Looked up from germline, CDR1 is LGHNA and CDR2 is YNFKEQ. The CDR3 spells CASSQESTVTYEQYF. For the CDR3, the DNA is TGTGCCAGCAGCCAAGAGAGTACAGTTACCTACGAGCAGTACTTC.

V gene TRBV14 combines with J gene TRBJ1-2; weak D call: TRBD1 (5 bases). This CDR3 region has 15 residues. The V gene's germline CDR1 is SGHDN and CDR2 FVKESK. The V end was cut by 0 bases, the J end by 5 bases, with 13 bases between. Here the CDR3 reads CASSQDSRGGYGYTF. Written as DNA, the CDR3 is TGTGCCAGCAGCCAAGATTCGAGGGGTGGTTATGGCTACACCTTC.

This sequence joins TRBV9 and TRBJ2-3; D call uncertain. Trimming left V 0 bases short and J 0 bases short, with 5 bases between. Germline V gives CDR1 SGDLS, CDR2 YYNGEE. The CDR3 has 14 amino acids. CDR3 DNA sequence: TGTGCCAGCAGCGTAGGGCTTAGCACAGATACGCAGTATTTT. Residues: CASSVGLSTDTQYF.

The genes are TRBV7-9 and TRBJ2-5; D may be TRBD1 (6 bases). Germline values: CDR1 SEHNR, CDR2 FQNEAQ (reference sequence). Trimming stripped 3 bases from V and 4 bases from J, with 9 bases between. This CDR3 spans 13 amino acids. CDR3 protein: CASSLDSSETQYF. DNA for the CDR3: TGTGCCAGCAGCTTGGACAGTTCAGAGACCCAGTACTTC.

The J gene is TRBJ1-2, the V gene TRBV9; 8 bases line up with TRBD1. Germline-derived CDR1 and CDR2 are SGDLS and YYNGEE. The CDR3 is made up of 14 amino acids. The V segment lost 4 bases and the J segment 8 bases; nucleotides outside the gene matches: 10. As DNA, the CDR3 is TGTGCCAGCAGCCCCGACCAGGGGGCAGGCGGCTACACCTTC. Protein: CASSPDQGAGGYTF.

This clone was counted only a few times. CDR3 nucleotide sequence: TGCAGCGTTGAGCCTCTAGTGGGCAATGAGCAGTTCTTC. This translates into CSVEPLVGNEQFF. The chain joins TRBV29-1 to TRBJ2-1; D remains ambiguous. V dropped 3 bases and J dropped 6 bases, with 12 bases sitting between them. Looked up from germline, CDR1 is SQVTM and CDR2 is ANQGSEA. The CDR3 consists of 13 residues.

The chain is built from TRBV4-1 and TRBJ2-7; possible D gene TRBD2, 5 bases. This CDR3 spans 12 amino acids. Per germline, CDR1 MGHRA and CDR2 YSYEKL. Between the trimmed V and J ends, which lost 3 bases and 2 bases, there was a span of 5 bases. This CDR3 is CASSQRAYEQYF. CDR3 nucleotide sequence: TGCGCCAGCAGCCAGAGGGCCTACGAGCAGTACTTC.

This chain connects TRBV11-2 to TRBJ2-6; either TRBD1 or TRBD2 may supply D (5 bases each). Germline CDR1 is SGHAT and CDR2 is FQNNGV. There are 16 residues in the CDR3. The germline V and J ends were trimmed by 4 bases and 10 bases, with 20 bases remaining between them. CDR3 nucleotide sequence: TGTGCCAGCAGCTCAGCACGTGAGGGGACGGTGAACGTCCTGACTTTC. It specifies CASSSAREGTVNVLTF.

The rearrangement links TRBV30 to TRBJ2-7; a weak D match, TRBD1 (6 bases). With 8 bases removed from V and 4 bases from J, the gap between germline ends came to 24 bases. Germline CDR1 and CDR2: GTSNPN and SVGIG (reference sequence). The CDR3 length is 15 residues. The CDR3 loop is CAGAKRDILNYEQYF. CDR3 nucleotides: TGTGCCGGGGCCAAACGGGACATATTAAATTACGAGCAGTACTTC.

The rearrangement links TRBV15 to TRBJ2-5, with D perhaps matching TRBD1 or TRBD2 (5 bases each). Germline V lookup: CDR1 LNHNV, CDR2 YYDKDF (reference sequence). Between the trimmed V and J ends, which lost 4 bases and 5 bases, there was a span of 17 bases. The CDR3 has 15 amino acids. Here the CDR3 DNA reads TGTGCCACCAGCACAGCTTCTGGGGGAAGCGAGACCCAGTACTTC. Amino acids: CATSTASGGSETQYF. The complete variable domain, with remaining parts taken from reference TRBV15 and TRBJ2-5, reads DAMVIQNPRYQVTQFGKPVTLSCSQTLNHNVMYWYQQKSSQAPKLLFHYYDKDFNNEADTPDNFQSRRPNTSFCFLDIRSPGLGDTAMYLCATSTASGGSETQYFGPGTRLLVL.

This chain connects TRBV25-1 to TRBJ1-2; possibly TRBD1 for D (6 bases). The length of the CDR3 is 14 residues. The V gene's germline CDR1 is MGHDK and CDR2 SYGVNS. Trimming shortened V by 3 bases and J by 7 bases, and 15 bases separated the two germline ends. CDR3 sequence: CASSETGLYRGYTF. DNA for the CDR3: TGTGCCAGCAGTGAGACAGGTTTATATCGTGGCTACACCTTC.

This clone is a singleton in its sample. CDR3 region: CASSFEYEQYF. In nucleotides, the CDR3 is TGCGCCAGCAGCTTTGAATACGAGCAGTACTTC. The chain uses TRBV5-1 and TRBJ2-7; D unclear. Germline CDR1 reads SGHRS; CDR2 reads YFSETQ. The ends were cut back, 2 bases at V and 4 bases at J, with 4 bases in the middle. The length of the CDR3 is 11 residues.

The chain recombines TRBV29-1 with TRBJ1-2; no reliable D call. The V and J ends lost 6 bases and 0 bases respectively, with 8 bases between them. The CDR3 runs 12 residues. Germline CDR1 reads SQVTM; CDR2 reads ANQGSEA. The CDR3 DNA reads as TGCAGCGTCCGCCCAGCTAACTATGGCTACACCTTC. Its translation is CSVRPANYGYTF.

V gene TRBV30 combines with J gene TRBJ2-7; TRBD1 or TRBD2 may be the D gene (5 bases each). Germline lookup yields CDR1 GTSNPN and CDR2 SVGIG (reference sequence). V was clipped by 4 bases and J by 2 bases, with 15 bases between them. The CDR3 sequence is 14 residues long. Here the CDR3 DNA reads TGTGCCTGGACCCGGTCGGGGCTTGCCTACGAGCAGTACTTC. Amino acid sequence: CAWTRSGLAYEQYF. The full variable domain, completed using reference TRBV30 and TRBJ2-7, is SQTIHQWPATLVQPVGSPLSLECTVEGTSNPNLYWYRQAAGRGLQLLFYSVGIGQISSEVPQNLSASRPQDRQFILSSKKLLLSDSGFYLCAWTRSGLAYEQYFGPGTRLTVT.

A few counts support this clone. This chain joins TRBV18 and TRBJ1-2, with D perhaps TRBD1 (5 bases). The germline gives CDR1 KGHSH, CDR2 LQKENI. This CDR3 spans 15 amino acids. V was cut by 1 base and J by 4 bases, with 13 bases left in between. The CDR3 spells CASSPQGTKIYGYTF. The CDR3 DNA reads as TGTGCCAGCTCACCACAAGGGACCAAAATCTATGGCTACACCTTC.

V is TRBV4-3 and J is TRBJ2-1, with D perhaps TRBD2 (7 bases). The CDR3 covers 15 residues. V was clipped by 0 bases and J by 8 bases, with 14 bases between them. Germline values: CDR1 LGHNA, CDR2 YSLEER. The DNA for the CDR3 is TGCGCCAGCAGCCAAGACGTGGGGGGGCCTTATGAGCAGTTCTTC. Its translation: CASSQDVGGPYEQFF.

The V and J genes are TRBV7-2 and TRBJ1-4, with a possible D match to TRBD1 (5 bases). The germline V and J ends were trimmed by 4 bases and 8 bases, with 17 bases remaining between them. The CDR3 extends over 15 amino acids. Germline loops: CDR1 SGHTA, CDR2 FQGNSA. CDR3 region: CASSSQGVGEEKLFF. The CDR3 coding sequence is TGTGCCAGCAGCTCTCAGGGTGTGGGAGAGGAAAAACTGTTTTTT.

V usage is TRBV4-3 and J usage is TRBJ1-1; tentative D call: TRBD1 (5 bases). Germline V gene sequence: CDR1 LGHNA, CDR2 YSLEER. The CDR3 runs 15 residues. Trimming removed 1 base at V and 4 bases at J, with 13 bases between. DNA for the CDR3: TGCGCCAGCAGCCAAGCATCAGGGATCGGCACTGAAGCTTTCTTT. It yields the protein CASSQASGIGTEAFF.

V usage is TRBV9 and J usage is TRBJ2-3; D is unresolved. This CDR3 is 14 amino acids long. CDR1 is SGDLS and CDR2 is YYNGEE in the germline V gene. The V and J ends lost 0 bases and 6 bases respectively, with 11 bases between them. CDR3 sequence reads: CASSVGPYLDTQYF. DNA of the CDR3: TGTGCCAGCAGCGTAGGCCCTTACTTGGATACGCAGTATTTT. Supplemented by reference TRBV9 and TRBJ2-3, the full variable domain reads DSGVTQTPKHLITATGQRVTLRCSPRSGDLSVYWYQQSLDQGLQFLIQYYNGEERAKGNILERFSAQQFPDLHSELNLSSLELGDSALYFCASSVGPYLDTQYFGPGTRLTVL.

The V gene is TRBV25-1, the J gene TRBJ2-1; D is unclear. Trimming left V 3 bases short and J 6 bases short, with 3 bases between. CDR3 length equals 11 residues. The germline V gene has CDR1 MGHDK and CDR2 SYGVNS. The CDR3 DNA reads TGTGCCAGCAGTGAGGTCAATGAGCAGTTCTTC. Translation gives CASSEVNEQFF.

V and J are TRBV5-1 and TRBJ2-1, with 9 bases fitting TRBD1. This CDR3 spans 15 amino acids. Unmatched junction bases numbered 3, after V lost 0 bases and J lost 5 bases. Per the germline V gene, CDR1 is SGHRS and CDR2 is YFSETQ. CDR3: CASSLGGQGHNEQFF. The CDR3 DNA reads TGCGCCAGCAGCTTGGGGGGACAGGGCCACAATGAGCAGTTCTTC.

The V gene is TRBV2, the J gene TRBJ1-6; no clear D. Trimming removed 5 bases from V and 5 bases from J, with 10 bases in between. This CDR3 is built from 14 residues. In germline, CDR1 is SNHLY, CDR2 FYNNEI. CDR3 loop: CASSLWENNSPLHF. DNA of the CDR3: TGTGCCAGCAGTTTATGGGAAAATAATTCACCCCTCCACTTT.